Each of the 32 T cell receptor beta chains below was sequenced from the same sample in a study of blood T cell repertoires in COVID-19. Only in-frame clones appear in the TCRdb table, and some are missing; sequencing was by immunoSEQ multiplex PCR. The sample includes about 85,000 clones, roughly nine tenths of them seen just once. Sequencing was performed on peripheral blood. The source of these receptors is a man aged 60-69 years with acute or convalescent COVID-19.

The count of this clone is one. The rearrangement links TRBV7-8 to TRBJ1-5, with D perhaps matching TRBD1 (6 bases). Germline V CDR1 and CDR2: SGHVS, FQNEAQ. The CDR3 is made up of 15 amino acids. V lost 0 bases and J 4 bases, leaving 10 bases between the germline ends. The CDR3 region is CASSLARTGNQPQHF. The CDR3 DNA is TGTGCCAGCAGCTTAGCGCGTACAGGGAATCAGCCCCAGCATTTT.

The CDR3 protein is CASSRGVSEKLFF. The DNA for the CDR3 is TGTGCCAGTAGTAGGGGGGTATCCGAAAAACTGTTTTTT. The J gene is TRBJ1-4, the V gene TRBV19, with TRBD1 as a possible D gene (5 bases). The CDR3 extends over 13 amino acids. The germline CDR1 and CDR2 sequences are LNHDA and SQIVND (reference sequence). V gave up 4 bases and J gave up 8 bases, with 11 bases separating them.

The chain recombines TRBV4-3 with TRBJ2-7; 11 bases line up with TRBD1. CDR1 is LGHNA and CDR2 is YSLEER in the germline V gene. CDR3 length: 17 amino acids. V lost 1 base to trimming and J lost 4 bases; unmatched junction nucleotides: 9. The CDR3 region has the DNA TGCGCCAGCAGCCAAGCACTCGGGACAGGGGGGCAATACGAGCAGTACTTC. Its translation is CASSQALGTGGQYEQYF.

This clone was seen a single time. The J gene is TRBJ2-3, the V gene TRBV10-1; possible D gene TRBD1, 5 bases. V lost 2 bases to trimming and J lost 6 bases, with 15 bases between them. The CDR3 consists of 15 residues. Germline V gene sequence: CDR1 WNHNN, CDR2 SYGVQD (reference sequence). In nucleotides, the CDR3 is TGCGCCAGCAGTGAGCAGGAGCAGGGTAGGGATACGCAGTATTTT. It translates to CASSEQEQGRDTQYF.

CDR3 DNA: TGTGCCAGCATTATCCGGGACTTACAAGAGACCCAGTACTTC. The encoded protein is CASIIRDLQETQYF. V is TRBV6-4 and J is TRBJ2-5, with TRBD2 as a possible D gene (6 bases). Deletions cut 7 bases from V and 2 bases from J, with 14 bases between. CDR1 and CDR2 (germline): MRHNA, SNTAGT. This CDR3 comprises 14 residues.

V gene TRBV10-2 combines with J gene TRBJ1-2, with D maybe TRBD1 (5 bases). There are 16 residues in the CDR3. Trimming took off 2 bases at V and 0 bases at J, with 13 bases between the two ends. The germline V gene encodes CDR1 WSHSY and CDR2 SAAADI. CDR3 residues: CASSETPTASNYGYTF. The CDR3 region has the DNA TGCGCCAGCAGTGAGACCCCGACAGCCTCTAACTATGGCTACACCTTC.

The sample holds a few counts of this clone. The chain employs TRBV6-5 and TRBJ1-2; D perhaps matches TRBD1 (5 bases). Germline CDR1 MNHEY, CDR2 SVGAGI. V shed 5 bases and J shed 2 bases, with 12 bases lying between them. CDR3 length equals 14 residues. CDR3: CASSPQEGNYGYTF. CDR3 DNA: TGTGCCAGCAGTCCCCAGGAGGGGAACTATGGCTACACCTTC.

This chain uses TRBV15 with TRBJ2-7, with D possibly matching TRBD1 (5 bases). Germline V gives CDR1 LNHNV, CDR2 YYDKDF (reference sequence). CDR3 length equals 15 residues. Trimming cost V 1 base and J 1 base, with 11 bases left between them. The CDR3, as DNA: TGTGCCACCAGCAGAGTGGGTAAGGGGTCCTACGAGCAGTACTTC. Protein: CATSRVGKGSYEQYF.

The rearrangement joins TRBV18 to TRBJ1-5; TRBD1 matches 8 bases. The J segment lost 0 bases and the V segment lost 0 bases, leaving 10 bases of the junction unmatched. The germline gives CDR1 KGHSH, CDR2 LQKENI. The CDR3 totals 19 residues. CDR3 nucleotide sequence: TGTGCCAGCTCACCACCCCCGGGACAGGTCTTGAGTAGCAATCAGCCCCAGCATTTT. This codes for CASSPPPGQVLSSNQPQHF.

CDR3 sequence: CASGYSGSLQGETQYF. CDR3 in DNA: TGTGCCAGTGGTTACTCGGGCTCCCTACAGGGAGAGACCCAGTACTTC. The rearrangement uses TRBV19 and TRBJ2-5, with D tentatively TRBD1 (6 bases). The germline V and J ends were trimmed by 8 bases and 4 bases, with 23 bases remaining between them. The CDR3 length is 16 residues. CDR1 and CDR2 from the germline V gene are LNHDA and SQIVND (reference sequence).

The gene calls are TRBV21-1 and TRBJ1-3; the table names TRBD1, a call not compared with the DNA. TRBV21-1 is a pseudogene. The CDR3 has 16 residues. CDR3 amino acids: CASSEPGQGAGNTIYF. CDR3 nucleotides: TGTGCCAGCAGCGAACCGGGACAGGGGGCTGGAAACACCATATATTTT.

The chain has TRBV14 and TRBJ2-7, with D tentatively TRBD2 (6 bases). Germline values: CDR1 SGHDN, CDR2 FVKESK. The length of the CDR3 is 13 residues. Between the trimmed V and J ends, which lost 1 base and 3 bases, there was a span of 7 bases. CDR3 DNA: TGTGCCAGCAGCCAAGTCGGGAGCTACGAGCAGTACTTC. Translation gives CASSQVGSYEQYF.

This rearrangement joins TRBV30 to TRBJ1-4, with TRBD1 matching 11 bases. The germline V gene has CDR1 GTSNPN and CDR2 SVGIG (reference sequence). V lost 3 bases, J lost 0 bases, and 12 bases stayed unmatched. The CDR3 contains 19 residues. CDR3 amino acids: CAWSDPTGTGGSTNEKLFF. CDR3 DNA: TGTGCCTGGAGCGACCCCACCGGGACAGGGGGATCAACTAATGAAAAACTGTTTTTT. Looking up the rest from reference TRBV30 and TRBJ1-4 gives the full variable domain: SQTIHQWPATLVQPVGSPLSLECTVEGTSNPNLYWYRQAAGRGLQLLFYSVGIGQISSEVPQNLSASRPQDRQFILSSKKLLLSDSGFYLCAWSDPTGTGGSTNEKLFFGSGTQLSVL.

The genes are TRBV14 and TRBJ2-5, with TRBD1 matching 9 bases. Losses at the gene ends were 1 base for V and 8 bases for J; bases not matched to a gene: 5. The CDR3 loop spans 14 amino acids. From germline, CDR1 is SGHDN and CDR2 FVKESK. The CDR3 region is CASSQVRQGGTQYF. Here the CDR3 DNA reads TGTGCCAGCAGCCAAGTTAGACAGGGGGGAACCCAGTACTTC.

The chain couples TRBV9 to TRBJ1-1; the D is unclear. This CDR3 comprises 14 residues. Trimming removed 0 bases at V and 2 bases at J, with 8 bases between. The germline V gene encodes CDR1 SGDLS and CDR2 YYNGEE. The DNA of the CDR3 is TGTGCCAGCAGCGTAGCTACGGGTAACACTGAAGCTTTCTTT. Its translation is CASSVATGNTEAFF.

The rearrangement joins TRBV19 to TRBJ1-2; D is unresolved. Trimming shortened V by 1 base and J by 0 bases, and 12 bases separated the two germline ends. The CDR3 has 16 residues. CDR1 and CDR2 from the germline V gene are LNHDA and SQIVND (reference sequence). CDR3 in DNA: TGTGCCAGTAGTATAGCTTCAAGATCAGCTAACTATGGCTACACCTTC. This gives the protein CASSIASRSANYGYTF.

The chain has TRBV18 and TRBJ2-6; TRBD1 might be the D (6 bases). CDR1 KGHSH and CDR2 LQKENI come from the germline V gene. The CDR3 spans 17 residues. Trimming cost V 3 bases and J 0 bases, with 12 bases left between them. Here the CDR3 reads CASSPRDTASGANVLTF. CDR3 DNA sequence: TGTGCCAGCTCACCCAGGGACACTGCCTCTGGGGCCAACGTCCTGACTTTC. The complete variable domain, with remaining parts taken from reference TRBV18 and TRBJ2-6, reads NAGVMQNPRHLVRRRGQEARLRCSPMKGHSHVYWYRQLPEEGLKFMVYLQKENIIDESGMPKERFSAEFPKEGPSILRIQQVVRGDSAAYFCASSPRDTASGANVLTFGAGSRLTVL.

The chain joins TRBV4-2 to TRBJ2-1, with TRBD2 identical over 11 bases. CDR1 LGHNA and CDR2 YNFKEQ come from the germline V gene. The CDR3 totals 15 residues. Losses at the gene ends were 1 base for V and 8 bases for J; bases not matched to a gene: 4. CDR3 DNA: TGTGCCAGCAGCCAAGTTAGCGGGGGGGCCGATGAGCAGTTCTTC. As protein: CASSQVSGGADEQFF.

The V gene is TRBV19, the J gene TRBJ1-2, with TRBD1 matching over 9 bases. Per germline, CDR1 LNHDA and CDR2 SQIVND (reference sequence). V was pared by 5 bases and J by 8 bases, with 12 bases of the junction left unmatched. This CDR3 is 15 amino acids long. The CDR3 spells CASSSVGQGPRGYTF. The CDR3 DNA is TGTGCCAGTAGTTCGGTCGGACAGGGGCCGAGGGGCTACACCTTC. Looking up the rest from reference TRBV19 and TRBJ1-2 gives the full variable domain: DGGITQSPKYLFRKEGQNVTLSCEQNLNHDAMYWYRQDPGQGLRLIYYSQIVNDFQKGDIAEGYSVSREKKESFPLTVTSAQKNPTAFYLCASSSVGQGPRGYTFGSGTRLTVV.

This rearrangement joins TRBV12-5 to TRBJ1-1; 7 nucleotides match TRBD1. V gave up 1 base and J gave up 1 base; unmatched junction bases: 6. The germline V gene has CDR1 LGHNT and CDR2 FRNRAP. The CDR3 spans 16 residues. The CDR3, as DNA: TGTGCTAGTGGTTTGGCACCGGGACAGAAGAACACTGAAGCTTTCTTT. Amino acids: CASGLAPGQKNTEAFF.

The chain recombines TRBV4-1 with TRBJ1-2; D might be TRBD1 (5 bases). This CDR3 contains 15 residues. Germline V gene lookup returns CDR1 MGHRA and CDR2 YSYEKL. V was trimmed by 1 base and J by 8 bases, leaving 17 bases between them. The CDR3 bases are TGCGCCAGCAGCCAAGCTTTTAAAGGGGCGGAAGGCTACACCTTC. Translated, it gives CASSQAFKGAEGYTF.

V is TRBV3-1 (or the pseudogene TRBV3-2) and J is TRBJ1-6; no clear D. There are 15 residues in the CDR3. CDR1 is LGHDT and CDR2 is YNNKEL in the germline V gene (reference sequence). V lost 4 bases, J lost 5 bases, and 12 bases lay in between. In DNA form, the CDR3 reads TGTGCCAGCAGCCCCTCACCGGGAAATAATTCACCCCTCCACTTT. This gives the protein CASSPSPGNNSPLHF.

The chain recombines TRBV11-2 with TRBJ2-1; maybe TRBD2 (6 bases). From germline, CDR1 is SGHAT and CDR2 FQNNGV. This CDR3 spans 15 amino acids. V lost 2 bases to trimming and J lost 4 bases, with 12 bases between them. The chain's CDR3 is CASSLNPGVYNEQFF. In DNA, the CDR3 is TGTGCCAGCAGCTTAAATCCGGGAGTTTACAATGAGCAGTTCTTC.

The CDR3 nucleotides are TGCAGCGTTGTAGTGGGCAGCTCTAGCACAGATACGCAGTATTTT. Its protein product is CSVVVGSSSTDTQYF. This chain joins TRBV29-1 and TRBJ2-3; no reliable D call. The CDR3 extends over 15 amino acids. Trimming stripped 4 bases from V and 0 bases from J, with 14 bases between. Germline lookup yields CDR1 SQVTM and CDR2 ANQGSEA.

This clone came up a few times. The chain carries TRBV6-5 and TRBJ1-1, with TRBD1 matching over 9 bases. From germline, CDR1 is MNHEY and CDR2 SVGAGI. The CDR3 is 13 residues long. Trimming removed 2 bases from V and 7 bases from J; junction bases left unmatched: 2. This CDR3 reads CASSYGQGREAFF. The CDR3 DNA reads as TGTGCCAGCAGTTACGGACAGGGGCGTGAAGCTTTCTTT.

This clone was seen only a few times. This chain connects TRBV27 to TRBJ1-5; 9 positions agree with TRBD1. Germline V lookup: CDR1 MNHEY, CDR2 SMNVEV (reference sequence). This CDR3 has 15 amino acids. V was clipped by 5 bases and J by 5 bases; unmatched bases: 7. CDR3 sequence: CASSKGQGWDQPQHF. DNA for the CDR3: TGTGCCAGCAGTAAAGGACAGGGGTGGGATCAGCCCCAGCATTTT.

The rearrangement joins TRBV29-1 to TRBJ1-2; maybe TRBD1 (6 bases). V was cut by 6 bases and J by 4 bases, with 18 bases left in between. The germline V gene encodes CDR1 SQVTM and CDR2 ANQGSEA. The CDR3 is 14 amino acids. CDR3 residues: CSVARTAGSYGYTF. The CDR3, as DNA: TGCAGCGTGGCGCGGACAGCCGGTAGCTATGGCTACACCTTC.

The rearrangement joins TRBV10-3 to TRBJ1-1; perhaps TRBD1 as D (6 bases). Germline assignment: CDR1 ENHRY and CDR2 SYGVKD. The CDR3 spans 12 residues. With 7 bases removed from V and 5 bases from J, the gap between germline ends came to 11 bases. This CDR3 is CAINKGGTEAFF. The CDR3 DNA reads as TGTGCCATCAACAAGGGGGGGACTGAAGCTTTCTTT.

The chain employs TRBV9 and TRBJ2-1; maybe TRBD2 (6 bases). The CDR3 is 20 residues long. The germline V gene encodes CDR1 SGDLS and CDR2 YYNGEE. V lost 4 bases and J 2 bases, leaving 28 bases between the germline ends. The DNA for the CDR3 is TGTGCCAGCAGCACCCGACTAGTGGGGCCATTGTCGTCCCCCTACAATGAGCAGTTCTTC. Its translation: CASSTRLVGPLSSPYNEQFF.

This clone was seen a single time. The CDR3 reads CASSRQGGTNEKLFF. In nucleotides, the CDR3 is TGTGCCAGTAGTCGACAGGGGGGAACTAATGAAAAACTGTTTTTT. This chain joins TRBV19 and TRBJ1-4, with 9 bases fitting TRBD1. CDR1 and CDR2 (germline): LNHDA, SQIVND (reference sequence). With 5 bases clipped from V and 1 base from J, the junction kept 2 bases outside the gene matches. The CDR3 sequence is 15 residues long. Using reference TRBV19 and TRBJ1-4 for the parts outside the CDR3, the full variable domain is DGGITQSPKYLFRKEGQNVTLSCEQNLNHDAMYWYRQDPGQGLRLIYYSQIVNDFQKGDIAEGYSVSREKKESFPLTVTSAQKNPTAFYLCASSRQGGTNEKLFFGSGTQLSVL.

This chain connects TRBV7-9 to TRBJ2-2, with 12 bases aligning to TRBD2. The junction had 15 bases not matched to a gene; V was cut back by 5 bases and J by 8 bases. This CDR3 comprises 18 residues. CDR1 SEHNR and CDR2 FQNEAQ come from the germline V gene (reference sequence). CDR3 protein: CASSPTTGTSGPRGELFF. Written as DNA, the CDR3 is TGTGCCAGCAGCCCGACCACCGGGACTAGCGGGCCGAGGGGGGAGCTGTTTTTT.

The CDR3 is CASSLVAGTGELFF. The CDR3 coding sequence is TGTGCCAGCAGCTTAGTAGCGGGGACCGGGGAGCTGTTTTTT. The J gene is TRBJ2-2, the V gene TRBV7-2; 8 bases fit TRBD2. The germline gives CDR1 SGHTA, CDR2 FQGNSA. CDR3 length: 14 residues. The J segment lost 5 bases and the V segment lost 1 base, leaving 0 bases of the junction unmatched. Filled out from reference TRBV7-2 and TRBJ2-2, the complete variable domain reads GAGVSQSPSNKVTEKGKDVELRCDPISGHTALYWYRQSLGQGLEFLIYFQGNSAPDKSGLPSDRFSAERTGGSVSTLTIQRTQQEDSAVYLCASSLVAGTGELFFGEGSRLTVL.